The 9 T cell receptor beta chains below were found in one sample sequenced in a study of CD8 T cell repertoires and HIV-1 epitope variants. Assay used: immunoSEQ multiplex PCR; TCRdb lists only in-frame clones, some missing. The data contain tens of thousands of clones, 60% to 80% of them singletons. Sequences were obtained from uncultured baseline CD8+ T cells from peripheral blood mononuclear cells (PBMCs). These receptors were obtained from a male donor with HIV.

This clone was seen a handful of times. The gene calls are TRBV7-2 and TRBJ2-5; weak D call: TRBD1 (6 bases). Trimming left V 5 bases short and J 4 bases short, with 14 bases between. The CDR3 extends over 14 amino acids. Looked up from germline, CDR1 is SGHTA and CDR2 is FQGNSA. This chain's CDR3 is CASSTTGSGETQYF. CDR3 bases: TGTGCCAGCAGCACCACAGGGTCGGGAGAGACCCAGTACTTC. The whole variable domain, filled in from reference TRBV7-2 and TRBJ2-5, reads GAGVSQSPSNKVTEKGKDVELRCDPISGHTALYWYRQSLGQGLEFLIYFQGNSAPDKSGLPSDRFSAERTGGSVSTLTIQRTQQEDSAVYLCASSTTGSGETQYFGPGTRLLVL.

V usage is TRBV7-9 and J usage is TRBJ1-1, with a tentative D call TRBD1 (5 bases). The germline V and J ends were trimmed by 1 base and 0 bases, with 15 bases remaining between them. Germline CDR1 SEHNR, CDR2 FQNEAQ (reference sequence). This CDR3 region has 17 residues. The CDR3 nucleotides read TGTGCCAGCAGCTTAGTAGCGGGACCGACTGTGAACACTGAAGCTTTCTTT. It encodes CASSLVAGPTVNTEAFF.

The chain employs TRBV5-1 and TRBJ1-2; 10 bases line up with TRBD1. The CDR3 covers 16 residues. V dropped 0 bases and J dropped 4; count of bases not matched to a gene: 6. CDR1 is SGHRS and CDR2 is YFSETQ in the germline V gene. In DNA, the CDR3 is TGCGCCAGCAGCTTGGCGACAGGGGGCGGTGGCTATGGCTACACCTTC. Amino acids: CASSLATGGGGYGYTF.

The chain carries TRBV29-1 and TRBJ1-4, with TRBD1 as a possible D gene (5 bases). CDR3 length: 12 amino acids. Trimming pared 3 bases from V and 7 bases from J, leaving 9 bases between. From germline, CDR1 is SQVTM and CDR2 ANQGSEA. CDR3 coding DNA: TGCAGCGTTGAGGCAGGGAGTGAAAAACTGTTTTTT. Amino acids: CSVEAGSEKLFF.

The chain recombines TRBV15 with TRBJ1-3; possibly TRBD1 for D (6 bases). The V end lost 6 bases, the J end lost 2 bases, and 11 bases lay between the germline ends. Germline V lookup: CDR1 LNHNV, CDR2 YYDKDF (reference sequence). The CDR3 spans 14 residues. CDR3 sequence: CATRGGNPGNTIYF. The CDR3 DNA is TGTGCCACCAGGGGGGGCAATCCTGGAAACACCATATATTTT.

The chain couples TRBV2 to TRBJ1-1, with D tentatively TRBD1 (6 bases). There are 14 residues in the CDR3. Trimming shortened V by 7 bases and J by 0 bases, and 12 bases separated the two germline ends. Germline assignment: CDR1 SNHLY and CDR2 FYNNEI. As DNA, the CDR3 is TGTGCCAGCAAGGCAGGGGTTTTGAACACTGAAGCTTTCTTT. Amino acid sequence: CASKAGVLNTEAFF.

This rearrangement joins TRBV7-9 to TRBJ1-2; D gene ambiguous. In germline, CDR1 is SEHNR, CDR2 FQNEAQ (reference sequence). The CDR3 sequence is 16 residues long. V was pared by 1 base and J by 1 base, with 13 bases between. The CDR3 here is CASSLEEGAVNYGYTF. In DNA, the CDR3 is TGTGCCAGCAGCTTAGAAGAGGGAGCAGTTAACTATGGCTACACCTTC.

V and J are TRBV7-9 and TRBJ1-1; D gene unclear. Germline CDR1 and CDR2: SEHNR and FQNEAQ (reference sequence). Trimming cost V 1 base and J 4 bases, with 10 bases left between them. CDR3 length: 14 residues. This CDR3 reads CASSLDPPGTEAFF. Here the CDR3 DNA reads TGTGCCAGCAGCTTAGATCCGCCGGGCACTGAAGCTTTCTTT.

The rearrangement links TRBV20-1 to TRBJ2-5; perhaps TRBD1 as D (6 bases). The CDR3 length is 10 residues. Per the germline V gene, CDR1 is DFQATT and CDR2 is SNEGSKA (reference sequence). The CDR3 DNA follows: TGCAGCAAAAAAGGACAGCCCCAGTACTTC. Residues: CSKKGQPQYF.